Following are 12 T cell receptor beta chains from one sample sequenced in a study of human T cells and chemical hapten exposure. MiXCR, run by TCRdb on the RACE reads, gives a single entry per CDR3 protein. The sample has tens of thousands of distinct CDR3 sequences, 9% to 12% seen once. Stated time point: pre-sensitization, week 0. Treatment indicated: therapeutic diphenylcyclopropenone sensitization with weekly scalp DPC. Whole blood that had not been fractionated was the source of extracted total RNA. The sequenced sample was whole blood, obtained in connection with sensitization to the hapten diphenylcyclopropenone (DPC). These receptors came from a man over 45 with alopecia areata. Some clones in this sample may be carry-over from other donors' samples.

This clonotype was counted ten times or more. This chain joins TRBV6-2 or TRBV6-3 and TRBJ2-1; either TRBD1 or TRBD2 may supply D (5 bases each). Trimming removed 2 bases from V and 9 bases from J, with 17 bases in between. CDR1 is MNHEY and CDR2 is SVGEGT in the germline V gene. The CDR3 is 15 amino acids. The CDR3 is CASSYRGLLRVEQFF. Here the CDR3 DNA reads TGTGCCAGCAGTTACCGGGGCCTACTGAGGGTTGAGCAGTTCTTC.

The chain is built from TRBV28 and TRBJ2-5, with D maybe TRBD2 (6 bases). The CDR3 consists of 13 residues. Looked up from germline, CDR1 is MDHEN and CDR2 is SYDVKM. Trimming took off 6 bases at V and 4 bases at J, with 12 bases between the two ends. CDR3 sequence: CASSGTGVETQYF. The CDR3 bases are TGTGCCAGCAGCGGGACGGGGGTAGAGACCCAGTACTTC.

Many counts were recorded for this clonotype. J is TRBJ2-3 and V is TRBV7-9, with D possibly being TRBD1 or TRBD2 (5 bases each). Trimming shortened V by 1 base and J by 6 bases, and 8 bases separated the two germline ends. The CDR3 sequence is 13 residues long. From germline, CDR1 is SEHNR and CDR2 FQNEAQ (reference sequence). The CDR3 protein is CASSLVGTDTQYF. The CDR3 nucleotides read TGTGCCAGCAGCTTAGTAGGGACGGATACGCAGTATTTT.

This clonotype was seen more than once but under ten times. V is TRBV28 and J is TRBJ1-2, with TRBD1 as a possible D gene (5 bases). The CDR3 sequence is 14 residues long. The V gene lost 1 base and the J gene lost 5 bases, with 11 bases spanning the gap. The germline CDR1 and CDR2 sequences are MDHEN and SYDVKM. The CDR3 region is CASSLSQEGYGYTF. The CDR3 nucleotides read TGTGCCAGCAGTTTATCGCAGGAGGGGTATGGCTACACCTTC.

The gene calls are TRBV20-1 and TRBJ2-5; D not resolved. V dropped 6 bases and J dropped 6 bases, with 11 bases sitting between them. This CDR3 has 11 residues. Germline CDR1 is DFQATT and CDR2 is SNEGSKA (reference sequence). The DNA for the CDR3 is TGCAGTGCCAACATGAGGAAGACCCAGTACTTC. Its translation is CSANMRKTQYF.

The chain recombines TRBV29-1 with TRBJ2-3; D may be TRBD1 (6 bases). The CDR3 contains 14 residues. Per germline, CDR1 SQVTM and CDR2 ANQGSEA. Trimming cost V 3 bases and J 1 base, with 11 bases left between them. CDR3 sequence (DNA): TGCAGCGTTGAGGGGGCTGACGGCACAGATACGCAGTATTTT. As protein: CSVEGADGTDTQYF.

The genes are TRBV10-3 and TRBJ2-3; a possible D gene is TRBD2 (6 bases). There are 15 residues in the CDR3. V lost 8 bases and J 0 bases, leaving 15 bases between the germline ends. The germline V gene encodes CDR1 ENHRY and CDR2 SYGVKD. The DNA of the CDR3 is TGTGCCATCGGTGGCGGGGCTACTAGCACAGATACGCAGTATTTT. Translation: CAIGGGATSTDTQYF.

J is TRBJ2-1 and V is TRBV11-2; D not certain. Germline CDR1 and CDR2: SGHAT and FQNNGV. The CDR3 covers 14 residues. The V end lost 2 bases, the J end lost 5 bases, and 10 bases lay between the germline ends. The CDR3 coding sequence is TGTGCCAGCAGCTTATCGGCCAGCGACAATGAGCAGTTCTTC. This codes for CASSLSASDNEQFF.

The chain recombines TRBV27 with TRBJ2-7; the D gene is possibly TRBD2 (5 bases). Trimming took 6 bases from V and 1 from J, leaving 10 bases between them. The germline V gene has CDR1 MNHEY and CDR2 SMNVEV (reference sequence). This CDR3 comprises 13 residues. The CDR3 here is CASREAASYEQYF. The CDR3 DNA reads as TGTGCCAGCAGAGAAGCGGCTTCCTACGAGCAGTACTTC.

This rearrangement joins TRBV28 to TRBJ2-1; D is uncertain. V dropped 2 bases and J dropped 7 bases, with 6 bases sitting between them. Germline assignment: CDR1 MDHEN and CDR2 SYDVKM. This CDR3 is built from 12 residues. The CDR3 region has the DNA TGTGCCAGCAGTTTAAATGTGAATGAGCAGTTCTTC. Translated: CASSLNVNEQFF.

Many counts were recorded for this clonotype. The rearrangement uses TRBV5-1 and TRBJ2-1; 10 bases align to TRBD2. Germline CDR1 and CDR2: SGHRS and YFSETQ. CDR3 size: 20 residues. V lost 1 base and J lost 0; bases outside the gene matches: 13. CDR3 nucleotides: TGCGCCAGCAGCTTGCAGGGGGGCCCTAGCGGGAGAGGCTCCTACAATGAGCAGTTCTTC. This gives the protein CASSLQGGPSGRGSYNEQFF. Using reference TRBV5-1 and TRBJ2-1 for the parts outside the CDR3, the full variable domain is KAGVTQTPRYLIKTRGQQVTLSCSPISGHRSVSWYQQTPGQGLQFLFEYFSETQRNKGNFPGRFSGRQFSNSRSEMNVSTLELGDSALYLCASSLQGGPSGRGSYNEQFFGPGTRLTVL.

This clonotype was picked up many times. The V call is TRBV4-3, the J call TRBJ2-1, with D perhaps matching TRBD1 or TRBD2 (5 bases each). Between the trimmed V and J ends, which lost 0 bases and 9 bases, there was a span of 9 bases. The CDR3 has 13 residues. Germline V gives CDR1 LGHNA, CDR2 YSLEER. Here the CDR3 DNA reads TGCGCCAGCAGCCAAGAGACGAGGGGTGAGCAGTTCTTC. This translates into CASSQETRGEQFF.